This TCR beta chain comes out of a study of blood T cells in healthy people across ages. Germline CDR1 is LGHNA and CDR2 is YSLEER. The CDR3 runs 14 residues. Trimming removed 0 bases from V and 9 bases from J, with 9 bases in between. It was with a sample-barcoded 5' primer and a J-beta primer mix that a second PCR of roughly 6 to 12 cycles was run. Sequencing of every sample gave 2.5 million or more CDR3-containing paired-end reads. Using its own MiXCR run on the 5' RACE reads, TCRdb lists one record per CDR3 protein. The table has about 1.8 million distinct CDR3 sequences, around 48% seen once. This clonotype was obtained from a woman aged 40 to 50 in good health. The chain joins TRBV4-3 to TRBJ1-6, with D hard to call. Sequenced sample: blood. This chain's CDR3 is CASSQDHAGSPLHF. CDR3 coding DNA: TGCGCCAGCAGCCAAGATCACGCAGGTTCACCCCTCCACTTT.